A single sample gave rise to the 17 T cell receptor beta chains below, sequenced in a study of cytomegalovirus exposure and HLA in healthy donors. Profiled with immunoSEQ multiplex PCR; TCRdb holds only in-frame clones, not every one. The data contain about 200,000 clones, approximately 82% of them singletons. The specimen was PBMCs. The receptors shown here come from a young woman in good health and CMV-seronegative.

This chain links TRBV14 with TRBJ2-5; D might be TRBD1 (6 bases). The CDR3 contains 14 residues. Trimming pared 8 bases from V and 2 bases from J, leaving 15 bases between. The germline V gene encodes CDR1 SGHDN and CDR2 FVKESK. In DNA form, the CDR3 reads TGTGCCAGCGGAGGCCGACAGGCTCAAGAGACCCAGTACTTC. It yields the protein CASGGRQAQETQYF.

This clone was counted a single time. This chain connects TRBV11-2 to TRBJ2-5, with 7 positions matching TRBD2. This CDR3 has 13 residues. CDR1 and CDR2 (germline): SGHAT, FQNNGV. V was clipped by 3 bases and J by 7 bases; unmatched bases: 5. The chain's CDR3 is CASSLGGVATQYF. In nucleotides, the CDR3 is TGTGCCAGCAGCTTGGGAGGGGTAGCGACCCAGTACTTC.

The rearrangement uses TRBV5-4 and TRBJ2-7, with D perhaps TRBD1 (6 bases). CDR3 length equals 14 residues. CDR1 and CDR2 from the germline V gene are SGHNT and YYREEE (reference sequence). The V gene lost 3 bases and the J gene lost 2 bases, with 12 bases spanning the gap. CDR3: CASSWPGAPYEQYF. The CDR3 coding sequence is TGTGCCAGCAGCTGGCCAGGGGCCCCCTACGAGCAGTACTTC.

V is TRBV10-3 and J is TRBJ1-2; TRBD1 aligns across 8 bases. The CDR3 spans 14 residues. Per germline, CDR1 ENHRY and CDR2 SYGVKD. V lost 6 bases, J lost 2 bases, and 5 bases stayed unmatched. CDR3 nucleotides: TGTGCCATCAGCTCGGACAGGGTGAACTATGGCTACACCTTC. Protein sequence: CAISSDRVNYGYTF.

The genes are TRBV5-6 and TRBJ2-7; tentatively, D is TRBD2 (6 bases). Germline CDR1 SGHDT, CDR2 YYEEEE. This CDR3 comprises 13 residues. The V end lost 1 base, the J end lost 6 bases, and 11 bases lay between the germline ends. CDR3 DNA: TGTGCCAGCAGCTTGTTTCGGGAGTCCGAGCAGTACTTC. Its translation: CASSLFRESEQYF.

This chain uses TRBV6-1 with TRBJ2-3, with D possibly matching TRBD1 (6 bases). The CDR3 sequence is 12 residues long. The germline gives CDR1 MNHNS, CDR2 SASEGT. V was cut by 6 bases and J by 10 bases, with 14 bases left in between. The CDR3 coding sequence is TGTGCCAGCAGAAATTACAGGGCCGCGCAGTATTTT. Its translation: CASRNYRAAQYF.

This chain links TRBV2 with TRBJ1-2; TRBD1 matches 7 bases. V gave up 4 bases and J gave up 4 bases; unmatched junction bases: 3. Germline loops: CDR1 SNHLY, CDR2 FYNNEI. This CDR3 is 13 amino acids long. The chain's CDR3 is CASSAEGAYGYTF. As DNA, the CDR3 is TGTGCCAGCAGTGCGGAGGGGGCCTATGGCTACACCTTC. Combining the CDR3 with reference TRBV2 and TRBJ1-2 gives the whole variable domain EPEVTQTPSHQVTQMGQEVILRCVPISNHLYFYWYRQILGQKVEFLVSFYNNEISEKSEIFDDQFSVERPDGSNFTLKIRSTKLEDSAMYFCASSAEGAYGYTFGSGTRLTVV.

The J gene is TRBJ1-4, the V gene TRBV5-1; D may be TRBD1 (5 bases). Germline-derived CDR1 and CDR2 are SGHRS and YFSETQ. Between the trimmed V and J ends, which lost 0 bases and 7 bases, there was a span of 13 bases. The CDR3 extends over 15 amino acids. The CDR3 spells CASSLDRGRGEKLFF. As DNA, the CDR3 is TGCGCCAGCAGCTTGGATCGGGGAAGGGGTGAAAAACTGTTTTTT.

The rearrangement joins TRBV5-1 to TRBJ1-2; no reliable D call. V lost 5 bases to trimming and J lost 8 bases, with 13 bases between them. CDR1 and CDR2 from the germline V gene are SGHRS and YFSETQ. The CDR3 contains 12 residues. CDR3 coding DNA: TGCGCCAGCAGTCAACCGCCTGGAGGCTACACCTTC. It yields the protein CASSQPPGGYTF.

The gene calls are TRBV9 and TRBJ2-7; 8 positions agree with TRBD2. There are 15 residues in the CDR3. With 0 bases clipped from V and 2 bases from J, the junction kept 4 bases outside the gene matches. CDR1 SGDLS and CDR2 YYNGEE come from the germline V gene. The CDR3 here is CASSVVAGGPYEQYF. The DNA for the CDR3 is TGTGCCAGCAGCGTAGTTGCGGGAGGCCCCTACGAGCAGTACTTC.

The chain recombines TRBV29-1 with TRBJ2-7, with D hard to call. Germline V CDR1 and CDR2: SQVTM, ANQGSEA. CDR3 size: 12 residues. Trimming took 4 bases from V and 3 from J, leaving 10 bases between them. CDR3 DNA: TGCAGCGTTGCAGCGAGTAACTACGAGCAGTACTTC. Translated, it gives CSVAASNYEQYF.

CDR3 bases: TGTGCCAGCTCACCACAAAAGCAATACGAGCAGTACTTC. Encoded protein: CASSPQKQYEQYF. V gene TRBV18 combines with J gene TRBJ2-7; D uncertain. The ends were cut back, 1 base at V and 4 bases at J, with 8 bases in the middle. The CDR3 runs to 13 residues. Germline CDR1 KGHSH, CDR2 LQKENI.

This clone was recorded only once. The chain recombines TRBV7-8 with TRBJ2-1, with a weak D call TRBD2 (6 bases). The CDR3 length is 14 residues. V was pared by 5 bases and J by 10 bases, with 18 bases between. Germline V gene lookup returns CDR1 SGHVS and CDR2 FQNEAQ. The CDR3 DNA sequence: TGTGCCAGCAGCGCGCGGGACGGACACTGGGAGCAGTTCTTC. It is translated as CASSARDGHWEQFF.

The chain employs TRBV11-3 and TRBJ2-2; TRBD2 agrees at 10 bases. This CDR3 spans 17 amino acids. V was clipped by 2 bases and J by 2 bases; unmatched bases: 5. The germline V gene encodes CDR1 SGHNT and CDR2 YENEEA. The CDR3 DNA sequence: TGTGCCAGCAGCTTATTAGCGGGAGGCCCAAACACCGGGGAGCTGTTTTTT. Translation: CASSLLAGGPNTGELFF.

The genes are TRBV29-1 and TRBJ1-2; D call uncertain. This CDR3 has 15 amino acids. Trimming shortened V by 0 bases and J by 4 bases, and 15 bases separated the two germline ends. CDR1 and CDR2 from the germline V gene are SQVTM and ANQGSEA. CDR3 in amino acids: CSVEDPTRGGYGYTF. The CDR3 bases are TGCAGCGTTGAAGATCCGACACGCGGAGGCTATGGCTACACCTTC.

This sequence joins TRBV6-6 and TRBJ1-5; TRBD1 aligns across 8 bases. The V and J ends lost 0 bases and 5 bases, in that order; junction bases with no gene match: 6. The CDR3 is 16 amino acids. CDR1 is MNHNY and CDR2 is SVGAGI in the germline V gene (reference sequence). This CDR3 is CASSYSPLDRDQPQHF. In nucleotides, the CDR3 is TGTGCCAGCAGTTACTCACCCCTGGACAGGGATCAGCCCCAGCATTTT.

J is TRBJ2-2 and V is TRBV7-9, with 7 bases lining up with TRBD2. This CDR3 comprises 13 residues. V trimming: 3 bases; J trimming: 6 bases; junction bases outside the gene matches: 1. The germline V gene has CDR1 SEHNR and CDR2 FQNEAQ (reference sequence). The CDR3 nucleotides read TGTGCCAGCAGCTTCACTAGCGCCGGGGAGCTGTTTTTT. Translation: CASSFTSAGELFF.